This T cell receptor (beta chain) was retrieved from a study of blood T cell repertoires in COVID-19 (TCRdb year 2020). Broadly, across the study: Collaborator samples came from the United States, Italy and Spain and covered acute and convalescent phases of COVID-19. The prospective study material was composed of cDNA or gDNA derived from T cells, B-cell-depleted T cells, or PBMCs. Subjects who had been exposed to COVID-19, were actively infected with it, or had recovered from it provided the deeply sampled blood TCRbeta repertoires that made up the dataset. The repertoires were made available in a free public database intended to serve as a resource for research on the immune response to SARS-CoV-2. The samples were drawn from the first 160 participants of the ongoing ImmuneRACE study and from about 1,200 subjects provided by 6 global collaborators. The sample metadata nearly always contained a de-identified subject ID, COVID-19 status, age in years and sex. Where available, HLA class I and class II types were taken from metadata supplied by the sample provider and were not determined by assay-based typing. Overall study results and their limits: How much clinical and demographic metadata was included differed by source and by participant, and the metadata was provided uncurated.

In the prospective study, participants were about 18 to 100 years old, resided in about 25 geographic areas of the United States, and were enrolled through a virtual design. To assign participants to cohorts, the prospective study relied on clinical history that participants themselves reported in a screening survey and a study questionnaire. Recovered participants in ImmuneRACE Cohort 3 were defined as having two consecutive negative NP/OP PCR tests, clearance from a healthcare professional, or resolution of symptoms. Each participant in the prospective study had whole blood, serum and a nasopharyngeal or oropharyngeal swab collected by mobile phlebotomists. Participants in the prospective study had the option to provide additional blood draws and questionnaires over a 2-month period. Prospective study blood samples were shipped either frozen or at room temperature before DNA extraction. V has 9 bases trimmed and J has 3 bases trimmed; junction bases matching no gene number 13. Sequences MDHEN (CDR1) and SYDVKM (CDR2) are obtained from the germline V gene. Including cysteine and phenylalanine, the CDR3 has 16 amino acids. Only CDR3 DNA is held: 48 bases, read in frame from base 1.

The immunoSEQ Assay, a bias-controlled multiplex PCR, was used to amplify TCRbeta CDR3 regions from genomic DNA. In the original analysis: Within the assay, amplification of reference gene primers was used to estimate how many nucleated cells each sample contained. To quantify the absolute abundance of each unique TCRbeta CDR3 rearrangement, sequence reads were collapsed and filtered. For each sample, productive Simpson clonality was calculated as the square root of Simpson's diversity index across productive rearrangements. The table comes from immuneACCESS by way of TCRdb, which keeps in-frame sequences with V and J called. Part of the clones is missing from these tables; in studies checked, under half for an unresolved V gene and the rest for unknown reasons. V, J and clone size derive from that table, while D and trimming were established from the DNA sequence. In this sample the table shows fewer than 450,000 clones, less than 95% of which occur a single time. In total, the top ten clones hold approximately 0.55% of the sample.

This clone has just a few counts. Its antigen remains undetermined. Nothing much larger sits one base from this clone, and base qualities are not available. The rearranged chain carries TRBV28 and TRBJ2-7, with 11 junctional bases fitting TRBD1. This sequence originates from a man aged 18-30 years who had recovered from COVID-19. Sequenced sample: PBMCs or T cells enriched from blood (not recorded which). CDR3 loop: CASPPSTGTGGYEQYF. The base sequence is TGTGCCAGTCCACCTTCAACCGGGACAGGGGGCTACGAGCAGTACTTC.